These 9 T cell receptor beta chains were sequenced from one sample in a study of lymphopenia after photon versus proton radiotherapy. TCRdb's table, derived via immunoSEQ multiplex PCR, lists solely in-frame clones and lacks some. The sample holds roughly 25,000 clones; 90% are singletons and the top ten take 0.81%. The sequenced sample was peripheral blood, obtained from a patient treated with photon-based radiotherapy. These receptors were collected from a woman aged 45-65 years with cholangiocarcinoma.

The chain uses TRBV5-1 and TRBJ1-2, with 10 bases identical to TRBD1. The CDR3 loop spans 14 amino acids. The V gene's germline CDR1 is SGHRS and CDR2 YFSETQ. The trim removed 4 bases at V and 6 bases at J, leaving 6 bases unmatched. The CDR3 coding sequence is TGCGCCAGCAGCAGTGGGGGACAGGGGAATGGCTACACCTTC. It yields the protein CASSSGGQGNGYTF. Looking up the rest from reference TRBV5-1 and TRBJ1-2 gives the full variable domain: KAGVTQTPRYLIKTRGQQVTLSCSPISGHRSVSWYQQTPGQGLQFLFEYFSETQRNKGNFPGRFSGRQFSNSRSEMNVSTLELGDSALYLCASSSGGQGNGYTFGSGTRLTVV.

The rearrangement links TRBV18 to TRBJ2-6; TRBD1 matches 8 bases. Germline-derived CDR1 and CDR2 are KGHSH and LQKENI. This CDR3 region has 17 residues. J lost 0 bases, V lost 3 bases, and 4 bases had no gene match. The CDR3 DNA sequence: TGTGCCAGCTCACCGGGACAGGCCTACTCTGGGGCCAACGTCCTGACTTTC. Encoded protein: CASSPGQAYSGANVLTF.

The chain is built from TRBV14 and TRBJ2-5, with D possibly being TRBD2 (6 bases). Trimming took off 4 bases at V and 4 bases at J, with 19 bases between the two ends. Germline V CDR1 and CDR2: SGHDN, FVKESK. The CDR3 totals 16 residues. In DNA form, the CDR3 reads TGTGCCAGCAGCCCCGGGGGTTTGGGGGTCGGAGAGACCCAGTACTTC. This gives the protein CASSPGGLGVGETQYF.

This chain uses TRBV5-5 with TRBJ1-3, with 7 bases matching TRBD1. In germline, CDR1 is SGHKS, CDR2 YYEKEE (reference sequence). The CDR3 length is 19 residues. With V trimmed by 2 bases and J by 3 bases, 17 bases remained unmatched. CDR3: CASSFATGLSTGFGNTIYF. The DNA of the CDR3 is TGTGCCAGCAGCTTCGCTACGGGGTTATCGACAGGGTTTGGAAACACCATATATTTT.

The rearrangement links TRBV2 to TRBJ1-4; TRBD1 matches 9 bases. Looked up from germline, CDR1 is SNHLY and CDR2 is FYNNEI. The CDR3 contains 13 residues. The CDR3: CAEQGAANEKLFF. As DNA, the CDR3 is TGTGCAGAACAGGGGGCGGCTAATGAAAAACTGTTTTTT.

This clone came up a few times. The rearrangement uses TRBV6-1 and TRBJ1-1; D ambiguous. The length of the CDR3 is 11 residues. The V end lost 7 bases, the J end lost 3 bases, and 6 bases lay between the germline ends. The germline V gene has CDR1 MNHNS and CDR2 SASEGT. CDR3 in DNA: TGTGCCAGCACCCCGTACACTGAAGCTTTCTTT. It is translated as CASTPYTEAFF.

This chain connects TRBV19 to TRBJ2-7; 8 positions match TRBD1. The germline V gene has CDR1 LNHDA and CDR2 SQIVND (reference sequence). Trimming removed 6 bases from V and 1 base from J; junction bases left unmatched: 14. The CDR3 runs 17 residues. The CDR3 nucleotides are TGTGCCAGTAGCGGATCTGAAGGGACAGGAACATCCTACGAGCAGTACTTC. It is translated as CASSGSEGTGTSYEQYF. Full variable domain (missing parts from reference TRBV19 and TRBJ2-7): DGGITQSPKYLFRKEGQNVTLSCEQNLNHDAMYWYRQDPGQGLRLIYYSQIVNDFQKGDIAEGYSVSREKKESFPLTVTSAQKNPTAFYLCASSGSEGTGTSYEQYFGPGTRLTVT.

The chain has TRBV29-1 and TRBJ1-2; 9 nucleotides match TRBD1. V dropped 7 bases and J dropped 4; count of bases not matched to a gene: 4. Germline values: CDR1 SQVTM, CDR2 ANQGSEA. This CDR3 has 12 residues. The CDR3 DNA reads as TGCAGCGACCGGACAGGGGCCTATGGCTACACCTTC. Residues: CSDRTGAYGYTF.

V usage is TRBV18 and J usage is TRBJ2-7, with a weak D call TRBD2 (5 bases). Per germline, CDR1 KGHSH and CDR2 LQKENI. The CDR3 runs to 14 residues. V was cut by 2 bases and J by 3 bases, with 11 bases left in between. The DNA of the CDR3 is TGTGCCAGCTCACCAGCGCTAGCCCGCTACGAGCAGTACTTC. Translation gives CASSPALARYEQYF.